Given below is one T cell receptor beta chain in context. As yet, its antigen is unknown. The data stem from a study of siplizumab effects on memory and regulatory T cells. This table comes from immunoSEQ multiplex PCR, and its TCRdb copy is limited to in-frame clones, with some not included. The sample records 90,000 to 130,000 clones, over 85% being singletons. The study's findings and limits: Memory cells seemed less diverse than naive T cells, which also seemed major contributors to the alloresponse. Left unconfirmed was the suppressive function of proliferating Tregs from siplizumab cultures. Among alloreactive clones, only a minor fraction mapped to unstimulated subsets. Siplizumab produced a significant drop in alloreactive sequences attributable to unstimulated CD4+ memory cells.

What was sequenced was CD4+ T cells sorted from blood. This clonotype originated in a human donor in good health.

The CDR3 DNA reads TGTGCCAGCAGTCAAGGGTTATCTGGGGCCAACGTCCTGACTTTC. Its protein product is CASSQGLSGANVLTF. The chain carries TRBV6-5 and TRBJ2-6; no clear D. CDR1 and CDR2 (germline): MNHEY, SVGAGI. Trimming removed 5 bases from V and 1 base from J, with 9 bases in between. This CDR3 has 15 amino acids.